The entry below gives a single TCR beta chain sequence along with its context. The assay was immunoSEQ multiplex PCR, and TCRdb's table has in-frame clones only and misses some. The table shows under 150,000 clones, with 70% to 90% occurring only once. This record comes from a study of T cell responses to AZD1222 COVID-19 vaccine. The ends were cut back, 2 bases at V and 5 bases at J, with 13 bases in the middle. The CDR3 length is 15 residues. CDR1 and CDR2 from the germline V gene are MNHNS and SASEGT. The chain recombines TRBV6-1 with TRBJ1-3; D gene uncertain. Sequenced here: peripheral blood, sampled 28 days after the second AZD1222 dose. The clonotype was recovered from an adult who received the AZD1222 COVID-19 vaccine. CDR3 loop: CASSEFTKSRNTIYF. CDR3 DNA: TGTGCCAGCAGTGAATTTACAAAAAGTCGAAACACCATATATTTT.